A selection of T cell receptor beta chains follows, all from one sample in a study of OX40 agonist ivuxolimab in advanced cancers. Clones were sequenced by immunoSEQ multiplex PCR, and TCRdb holds only the in-frame ones, with some missing. Seen here are around 15,000 clones, around four fifths observed once, and the top ten hold more than 25%. The material sequenced was CD4+ or CD8+ T cells sorted from blood, taken in a trial of the OX40 agonist ivuxolimab. These receptors all come from an adult with an advanced solid tumor such as melanoma, head and neck, liver or kidney cancer. The CDR3 runs from the conserved cysteine through the conserved F or W. The D gene is left open where the match is weak. Only part of the rows carry a size: once, few, many, or a class if the clone is expanded.

CDR3 protein	CDR3 DNA	clone size	D gene	V gene	J gene
CASSLDRAHSTDTQYF	TGTGCCAGCAGCTTAGACAGAGCTCATAGCACAGATACGCAGTATTTT	-	-	TRBV7-8	TRBJ2-3
CASSSPRAYEQYF	TGTGCCAGCAGCTCCCCCCGGGCTTACGAGCAGTACTTC	-	-	TRBV7-9	TRBJ2-7
CASSLLAGYEQYF	TGTGCCAGCAGCTTGTTGGCAGGGTACGAGCAGTACTTC	-	-	TRBV5-6	TRBJ2-7
CASSQAGTATDRPQHF	TGCGCCAGCAGCCAAGCCGGGACAGCTACAGATCGGCCCCAGCATTTT	-	TRBD1	TRBV4-1	TRBJ1-5
CATSRGTSSYEQYF	TGTGCCACCAGCAGAGGGACAAGCTCCTACGAGCAGTACTTT	-	-	TRBV15	TRBJ2-7
CASGTQGAYGYTF	TGTGCCAGCGGTACACAGGGGGCATATGGCTACACCTTC	few	TRBD1	TRBV27	TRBJ1-2
CASTFYNEQFF	TGTGCCAGCACCTTCTACAATGAGCAGTTCTTC	-	-	TRBV27	TRBJ2-1
CASSQEDSLIFYEQYF	TGTGCCAGCAGCCAAGAGGACAGCCTAATCTTCTACGAGCAGTACTTC	-	-	TRBV4-2	TRBJ2-7
CASSSGQGYEQYF	TGTGCCAGCAGCTCCGGACAGGGGTACGAGCAGTACTTC	-	TRBD1	TRBV28	TRBJ2-7
CASSSLGGSSTDTQYF	TGTGCCAGCAGCTCCCTAGGGGGATCAAGCACAGATACGCAGTATTTT	-	-	TRBV7-3	TRBJ2-3
CASRPDNSYGDTQYF	TGTGCCAGCAGGCCCGACAACTCGTACGGCGATACGCAGTATTTT	-	-	TRBV2	TRBJ2-3
CASTPGGHEQYF	TGTGCCAGCACCCCGGGGGGTCACGAGCAGTACTTC	-	TRBD2	TRBV7-9	TRBJ2-7
CASSWGATAYEQYF	TGTGCCAGCAGCTGGGGCGCTACCGCCTACGAGCAGTACTTC	medium-sized	-	TRBV14	TRBJ2-7
CASSSDSTSGPNIQYF	TGCGCCAGCAGCTCCGACTCGACTAGCGGACCAAACATTCAGTACTTC	-	TRBD2	TRBV5-1	TRBJ2-4
CASSELGGTEAFF	TGTGCCAGCAGCGAGCTAGGGGGCACTGAAGCTTTCTTT	-	-	TRBV7-3	TRBJ1-1
CASSLGGQETQYF	TGTGCCAGCAGCTTGGGGGGCCAAGAGACCCAGTACTTC	-	-	TRBV5-4	TRBJ2-5
CASSPGEGYNEQFF	TGCGCCAGCAGCCCGGGGGAGGGCTACAATGAGCAGTTCTTC	-	TRBD2	TRBV4-1	TRBJ2-1
CASSLGDRGTYGYTF	TGTGCCAGCAGCTTAGGGGACAGGGGGACCTATGGCTACACCTTC	-	TRBD1	TRBV7-2	TRBJ1-2
CASRAGAQETQYF	TGTGCCAGCAGAGCGGGAGCCCAAGAGACCCAGTACTTC	-	TRBD2	TRBV6-5	TRBJ2-5
CASSHAPPGQGNEQYF	TGCGCCAGCAGCCACGCCCCCCCGGGACAGGGGAACGAGCAGTACTTC	-	TRBD1	TRBV4-1	TRBJ2-7
CASSISRDSYEQYF	TGTGCCAGTAGTATATCCAGGGACTCCTACGAGCAGTACTTC	-	-	TRBV19	TRBJ2-7
CATSRDRNQPQHF	TGTGCCACCAGCCGGGACAGAAATCAGCCCCAGCATTTT	few	TRBD1	TRBV15	TRBJ1-5
CASSQGYTEAFF	TGTGCCAGCAGTCAGGGGTACACTGAAGCTTTCTTT	medium-sized	-	TRBV6-1	TRBJ1-1